This entry describes one T cell receptor (beta chain). Its antigen remains undetermined. Base-call qualities are not available, and no considerably larger clone is one nucleotide away. Library prep was done by the immunoSEQ multiplex PCR assay. TCRdb retrieved this table from immuneACCESS and kept in-frame rearrangements only. Not all clones are present; in checked studies, unresolved V genes account for under half, and no reason is known for the remainder. Counted in this sample were around 250,000 clones; 82% of them appeared once. The ten largest clones represent roughly 15% of the sample. The data were obtained in a study of control samples from healthy donors and cancer patients (dated by TCRdb to the early 2020s). The germline V gene yields KGHDR for CDR1 and SFDVKD for CDR2. The CDR3 measures 16 amino acids from cysteine to phenylalanine. Only CDR3 DNA is held: 48 bases, read in frame from base 1. V and J lose 3 bases and 5 bases, and a span of 18 bases separates them.

This TCR was recovered from a woman in her sixties with lung cancer. The sample comprised PBMCs. The chain is encoded by TRBV24-1 joined to TRBJ2-5; the D gene is perhaps TRBD2, on 6 matching bases. Here the CDR3 is given as CATSDPRAAGGETQYF. The bases are TGTGCCACCAGTGATCCACGGGCAGCGGGCGGGGAGACCCAGTACTTC.